The 14 T cell receptor beta chains below come from one sample, sequenced in a study of blood T cell repertoires in COVID-19. Profiled with immunoSEQ multiplex PCR; TCRdb holds only in-frame clones, not every one. The sample lists roughly 200,000 clones; around 90% were seen once. The sequencing input was peripheral blood. The receptor set was obtained from a middle-aged man with acute or convalescent COVID-19.

This clone turned up a few times. The rearrangement links TRBV27 to TRBJ1-4, with a possible D match to TRBD1 (5 bases). Germline loops: CDR1 MNHEY, CDR2 SMNVEV (reference sequence). The germline V and J ends were trimmed by 5 bases and 7 bases, with 14 bases remaining between them. The CDR3 has 14 amino acids. As DNA, the CDR3 is TGTGCCAGCAGTAACTTGGGACTCCGTGAAAAACTGTTTTTT. The encoded protein is CASSNLGLREKLFF. The entire variable domain, with the rest obtained from reference TRBV27 and TRBJ1-4, is as follows: EAQVTQNPRYLITVTGKKLTVTCSQNMNHEYMSWYRQDPGLGLRQIYYSMNVEVTDKGDVPEGYKVSRKEKRNFPLILESPSPNQTSLYFCASSNLGLREKLFFGSGTQLSVL.

V and J are TRBV12-3 or TRBV12-4 and TRBJ2-5, with 9 bases matching TRBD1. This CDR3 is built from 13 residues. The trim removed 7 bases at V and 4 bases at J, leaving 4 bases unmatched. CDR3 nucleotide sequence: TGTGCCAGCAACTGGGGACAGGGAGAGACCCAGTACTTC. Encoded protein: CASNWGQGETQYF.

The gene calls are TRBV6-1 and TRBJ1-5; TRBD1 matches at 7 bases. Germline CDR1 reads MNHNS; CDR2 reads SASEGT. V shed 2 bases, J shed 1 base, and the junction held 11 bases outside the gene matches. The CDR3 covers 18 residues. CDR3: CASSESPGTVLSNQPQHF. For the CDR3, the DNA is TGTGCCAGCAGTGAATCCCCTGGGACAGTGCTGAGCAATCAGCCCCAGCATTTT.

This clone was seen once. The chain has TRBV6-1 and TRBJ2-7; 14 bases align to TRBD2. Unmatched junction bases numbered 5, after V lost 4 bases and J lost 3 bases. Germline V gene lookup returns CDR1 MNHNS and CDR2 SASEGT. The CDR3 extends over 16 amino acids. The CDR3 here is CASSGTSGRPVYEQYF. The CDR3 DNA follows: TGTGCCAGCAGTGGGACTAGCGGGAGGCCTGTCTACGAGCAGTACTTC.

This clone has more than one count but fewer than ten. The chain recombines TRBV9 with TRBJ1-1, with TRBD1 matching 7 bases. Germline CDR1 SGDLS, CDR2 YYNGEE. V shed 0 bases and J 0 bases; nucleotides not matched to a gene: 5. This CDR3 spans 16 amino acids. In DNA form, the CDR3 reads TGTGCCAGCAGCGTAGGCCACGGGACAGTGAACACTGAAGCTTTCTTT. Protein: CASSVGHGTVNTEAFF.

The genes are TRBV11-2 and TRBJ2-7, with a weak D call TRBD1 (5 bases). This CDR3 has 14 residues. Trimming shortened V by 4 bases and J by 5 bases, and 15 bases separated the two germline ends. Germline values: CDR1 SGHAT, CDR2 FQNNGV. The CDR3 loop reads CASSSRAWGHEQYF. DNA of the CDR3: TGTGCCAGCAGCTCCCGGGCCTGGGGCCACGAGCAGTACTTC.

This chain links TRBV3-1 (or the pseudogene TRBV3-2) with TRBJ2-7; no reliable D call. The CDR3 runs 12 residues. Between the trimmed V and J ends, which lost 1 base and 7 bases, there was a span of 8 bases. Looked up from germline, CDR1 is LGHDT and CDR2 is YNNKEL (reference sequence). CDR3 sequence reads: CASSQGFGEQYF. The CDR3 bases are TGTGCCAGCAGCCAAGGCTTCGGGGAGCAGTACTTC.

This clone was seen a single time. V gene TRBV10-3 combines with J gene TRBJ2-6; 11 bases are a match to TRBD1. Germline loops: CDR1 ENHRY, CDR2 SYGVKD. J lost 2 bases, V lost 6 bases, and 6 bases had no gene match. CDR3 length equals 17 residues. Here the CDR3 DNA reads TGTGCCATCAGCCACGGGACAGGGGGTACTGGGGCCAACGTCCTGACTTTC. This codes for CAISHGTGGTGANVLTF.

The J gene is TRBJ1-2, the V gene TRBV7-3; D gene ambiguous. This CDR3 has 14 amino acids. Trimming removed 2 bases at V and 3 bases at J, with 10 bases between. Germline V CDR1 and CDR2: SGHTA, FQGTGA. In DNA form, the CDR3 reads TGTGCCAGCAGCTTATACCCTCCGGACTATGGCTACACCTTC. This gives the protein CASSLYPPDYGYTF.

The genes are TRBV28 and TRBJ2-5; D is perhaps TRBD1 (6 bases). Trimming took off 4 bases at V and 2 bases at J, with 8 bases between the two ends. Germline V gene lookup returns CDR1 MDHEN and CDR2 SYDVKM. The CDR3 length is 13 residues. The CDR3, as DNA: TGTGCCAGCAGTTCCGGACAGCAAGAGACCCAGTACTTC. Translating it yields CASSSGQQETQYF.

The chain recombines TRBV19 with TRBJ1-5, with 10 bases that match TRBD1. The CDR3 extends over 19 amino acids. With 3 bases clipped from V and 2 bases from J, the junction kept 13 bases outside the gene matches. The germline V gene has CDR1 LNHDA and CDR2 SQIVND (reference sequence). The DNA of the CDR3 is TGTGCCAGTAGTATTGGACCAGGGACAGGGGATCTTCGCAATCAGCCCCAGCATTTT. Protein: CASSIGPGTGDLRNQPQHF.

J is TRBJ2-1 and V is TRBV9, with 9 positions matching TRBD2. The germline V gene encodes CDR1 SGDLS and CDR2 YYNGEE. The CDR3 sequence is 13 residues long. The trim removed 3 bases at V and 7 bases at J, leaving 2 bases unmatched. Here the CDR3 DNA reads TGTGCCAGCAGCGAAACTAGCGGGAATGAGCAGTTCTTC. As protein: CASSETSGNEQFF. Together with reference TRBV9 and TRBJ2-1, the CDR3 gives the full variable domain: DSGVTQTPKHLITATGQRVTLRCSPRSGDLSVYWYQQSLDQGLQFLIQYYNGEERAKGNILERFSAQQFPDLHSELNLSSLELGDSALYFCASSETSGNEQFFGPGTRLTVL.

The chain carries TRBV7-3 and TRBJ2-5; 7 bases agree with TRBD2. V lost 5 bases, J lost 5 bases, and 14 bases stayed unmatched. Germline V lookup: CDR1 SGHTA, CDR2 FQGTGA. The CDR3 is made up of 16 amino acids. CDR3 amino acids: CASSNTPGGRGETQYF. In DNA form, the CDR3 reads TGTGCCAGCAGCAACACCCCGGGAGGACGGGGCGAGACCCAGTACTTC.

This rearrangement joins TRBV18 to TRBJ2-7; 8 bases fit TRBD1. This CDR3 region has 14 residues. Germline values: CDR1 KGHSH, CDR2 LQKENI. V lost 3 bases, J lost 1 base, and 2 bases stayed unmatched. The CDR3 reads CASSPTGDSYEQYF. The CDR3 DNA is TGTGCCAGCTCACCGACAGGGGATTCCTACGAGCAGTACTTC.